This paragraph reports one T cell receptor beta chain. The record originates from a study of blood T cell repertoires in COVID-19. The CDR3 has 15 amino acids. Germline CDR1 SGHRS, CDR2 YFSETQ. Trimming cost V 2 bases and J 5 bases; bases outside gene matches: 10. Cohort allocation depended upon clinical history that participants reported. Authors' data handling: Amplifying reference gene primers gave estimates of nucleated cell counts. Profiling relied on immunoSEQ multiplex PCR, and the TCRdb table lists in-frame clones only, not all of them. V, J and clone size reflect that table, while D and trimming were determined from the DNA. Of hundreds of thousands of clones listed, around 80% are singletons.

The V gene is TRBV5-1, the J gene TRBJ2-7, with 7 positions matching TRBD2. What was sequenced was PBMCs or T cells enriched from blood (not recorded which). The receptor comes from a man aged 35-49 years who had been exposed to COVID-19. The CDR3 DNA follows: TGCGCCAGCAGCTTTGGCGGGAGCTCGTGGAACGAGCAGTACTTC. This encodes CASSFGGSSWNEQYF.